A single sample is the source of the 20 T cell receptor beta chains below, sequenced in a study of CD8 T cells in ankylosing spondylitis. In TCRdb, the 5' RACE reads were re-called with MiXCR into one record per CDR3 protein. The repertoire includes more than 300,000 distinct CDR3 sequences, 9.5% to 13% of them detected once, and around 8.4% sits in the top ten. Sequencing was carried out using blood, either unsorted or a sorted T cell fraction (not recorded which). All receptors derive from a female donor with ankylosing spondylitis or in good health (not recorded which).

This clonotype was seen many times. The chain uses TRBV20-1 and TRBJ2-5, with 12 bases matching TRBD2. The trim removed 2 bases at V and 11 bases at J, leaving 6 bases unmatched. CDR1 and CDR2 from the germline V gene are DFQATT and SNEGSKA (reference sequence). The CDR3 consists of 13 residues. The CDR3 region is CSARPSGGGPQYF. Here the CDR3 DNA reads TGCAGTGCTAGACCTAGCGGGGGGGGACCTCAGTACTTC.

A few counts support this clonotype. At one of its ends the junction is not consistent with the germline gene, which may arise from a read error. The chain recombines TRBV20-1 with TRBJ2-5, with 7 bases fitting TRBD2. The CDR3 sequence is 15 residues long. Germline lookup yields CDR1 DFQATT and CDR2 SNEGSKA (reference sequence). CDR3: CCAAGGWGGEETQYF. In DNA, the CDR3 is TGCTGTGCCGCCGGAGGTTGGGGGGGGGAAGAGACCCAGTACTTC.

This clonotype was detected a few times. The V and J genes are TRBV4-1 and TRBJ2-1; TRBD2 matches at 11 bases. From germline, CDR1 is MGHRA and CDR2 YSYEKL. V was pared by 4 bases and J by 3 bases, with 14 bases of the junction left unmatched. The CDR3 has 19 amino acids. The CDR3 here is CASSPNLLAGELRYNEQFF. The CDR3 nucleotides read TGCGCCAGCAGCCCAAACCTACTAGCGGGGGAGCTCCGCTACAATGAGCAGTTCTTC.

In its sample, this clonotype was seen many times. The V call is TRBV5-1, the J call TRBJ2-2; 9 bases line up with TRBD2. Germline CDR1 and CDR2: SGHRS and YFSETQ. V shed 2 bases, J shed 6 bases, and the junction held 5 bases outside the gene matches. This CDR3 spans 15 amino acids. The CDR3 nucleotides are TGCGCCAGCAGCTTTAGCGGGAGCCAATCCGGGGAGCTGTTTTTT. Protein sequence: CASSFSGSQSGELFF.

V is TRBV20-1 and J is TRBJ2-1; 8 nucleotides line up with TRBD1. CDR1 DFQATT and CDR2 SNEGSKA come from the germline V gene (reference sequence). This CDR3 contains 15 residues. The trim removed 0 bases at V and 4 bases at J, leaving 5 bases unmatched. The CDR3, as DNA: TGCAGTGCTAGAGAGACAGGGGTCGGATACAATGAGCAGTTCTTC. Amino acid sequence: CSARETGVGYNEQFF.

There are many counts of this clonotype. The V call is TRBV12-3 or TRBV12-4, the J call TRBJ1-5; no definite D call. This CDR3 region has 15 residues. Trimming pared 3 bases from V and 0 bases from J, leaving 9 bases between. The chain's CDR3 is CASSFSRDSNQPQHF. The CDR3 DNA is TGTGCCAGCAGTTTCAGCAGAGATAGCAATCAGCCCCAGCATTTT.

The gene calls are TRBV11-2 and TRBJ2-7; 7 bases are a match to TRBD2. V gave up 8 bases and J gave up 5 bases; unmatched junction bases: 12. The CDR3 length is 14 residues. Germline assignment: CDR1 SGHAT and CDR2 FQNNGV. CDR3 loop: CASRPFGGWDEQYF. In DNA, the CDR3 is TGTGCCAGCCGCCCATTCGGGGGGTGGGACGAGCAGTACTTC.

This clonotype was observed at least ten times. The chain uses TRBV20-1 and TRBJ2-1; 11 nucleotides align to TRBD2. In germline, CDR1 is DFQATT, CDR2 SNEGSKA (reference sequence). With 6 bases clipped from V and 0 bases from J, the junction kept 7 bases outside the gene matches. This CDR3 region has 16 residues. The CDR3 DNA reads TGCAGTGCGCAACTAGCGGGAGACCTCTCCTACAATGAGCAGTTCTTC. It specifies CSAQLAGDLSYNEQFF.

This clonotype was counted a few times. This CDR3 reads CASSGGSGAYNEQFF. As DNA, the CDR3 is TGCGCCAGCAGCGGGGGTAGCGGAGCTTACAATGAGCAGTTCTTC. The V and J genes are TRBV5-1 and TRBJ2-1, with D perhaps matching TRBD2 (6 bases). This CDR3 is built from 15 residues. Germline CDR1 reads SGHRS; CDR2 reads YFSETQ. Trimming cost V 4 bases and J 4 bases, with 15 bases left between them.

This clonotype occurred a few times. The chain uses TRBV5-6 and TRBJ2-1, with 7 bases lining up with TRBD2. The CDR3 runs 18 residues. Germline V gene data show CDR1 as SGHDT and CDR2 as YYEEEE. The J segment lost 4 bases and the V segment lost 2 bases, leaving 15 bases of the junction unmatched. In nucleotides, the CDR3 is TGTGCCAGCAGCTTCTTTTTGACGTCTAGCGGAGATTACAATGAGCAGTTCTTC. Translated, it gives CASSFFLTSSGDYNEQFF.

Worth noting for this clonotype: One end of the junction is discordant with germline, which a read error may explain. V gene TRBV3-1 combines with J gene TRBJ1-5; 10 bases are a match to TRBD1. CDR3 length: 15 amino acids. Germline V gene lookup returns CDR1 LGHDT and CDR2 YNNKEL (reference sequence). Here the CDR3 reads CACSRGTGGNQPQHF. DNA for the CDR3: TGTGCCTGCAGCCGCGGGACAGGGGGCAATCAGCCCCAGCATTTT. Full variable domain (remainder filled in from reference TRBV3-1 and TRBJ1-5): DTAVSQTPKYLVTQMGNDKSIKCEQNLGHDTMYWYKQDSKKFLKIMFSYNNKELIINETVPNRFSPKSPDKAHLNLHINSLELGDSAVYFCACSRGTGGNQPQHFGDGTRLSIL.

The V gene is TRBV7-2, the J gene TRBJ2-2; D gene uncertain. Trimming removed 1 base at V and 3 bases at J, with 6 bases between. The CDR3 contains 14 residues. From germline, CDR1 is SGHTA and CDR2 FQGNSA. DNA of the CDR3: TGTGCCAGCAGCTTAGGGACGCACACCGGGGAGCTGTTTTTT. This translates into CASSLGTHTGELFF.

This clonotype was recorded many times. The rearrangement joins TRBV20-1 to TRBJ1-1, with 8 bases aligning to TRBD1. Germline CDR1 and CDR2: DFQATT and SNEGSKA (reference sequence). V lost 1 base, J lost 1 base, and 11 bases stayed unmatched. The CDR3 has 17 residues. CDR3 DNA sequence: TGCAGTGCTAGAGGCCACTCAGGGGGCGCGGGGAACACTGAAGCTTTCTTT. Protein product: CSARGHSGGAGNTEAFF.

In this sample, this clonotype turned up many times. The V call is TRBV20-1, the J call TRBJ2-2, with D possibly TRBD2 on 5 matching bases. The V gene lost 1 base and the J gene lost 6 bases, with 9 bases spanning the gap. Germline lookup yields CDR1 DFQATT and CDR2 SNEGSKA (reference sequence). The CDR3 length is 13 residues. The DNA for the CDR3 is TGCAGTGCTAGAGTAGCGTATCCCGGGGAGCTGTTTTTT. Protein sequence: CSARVAYPGELFF.

This clonotype has only a few counts. One end of the junction is discordant with germline, which a read error may explain. The chain has TRBV5-6 and TRBJ2-7; D gene uncertain. Germline lookup yields CDR1 SGHDT and CDR2 YYEEEE. The CDR3 is 13 amino acids. The CDR3 here is CASSSSAQAPLHF. In DNA form, the CDR3 reads TGTGCCAGCAGTTCGTCCGCCCAGGCCCCTCTCCACTTC.

This chain links TRBV6-5 with TRBJ2-5; tentatively, D is TRBD1 (5 bases). Trimming shortened V by 8 bases and J by 1 base, and 8 bases separated the two germline ends. This CDR3 region has 12 residues. Per germline, CDR1 MNHEY and CDR2 SVGAGI. CDR3 residues: CASGDSQETQYF. CDR3 nucleotide sequence: TGTGCCAGCGGCGACAGCCAAGAGACCCAGTACTTC.

This clonotype was seen more than once but under ten times. A clone one base away is much larger, so this may be a read error. This chain uses TRBV20-1 with TRBJ2-4; no clear D gene. Trimming removed 3 bases from V and 1 base from J, with 7 bases in between. The CDR3 runs to 13 residues. Per germline, CDR1 DFQATT and CDR2 SNEGSKA (reference sequence). The CDR3 coding sequence is TGCAGTGCTAGGGACGGGGCCAAAAACATTCAGTACTTC. Protein: CSARDGAKNIQYF.

This clonotype has only a few counts. This rearrangement joins TRBV11-2 to TRBJ2-7; possibly TRBD2 for D (6 bases). Trimming pared 5 bases from V and 7 bases from J, leaving 24 bases between. The CDR3 sequence is 16 residues long. Germline values: CDR1 SGHAT, CDR2 FQNNGV. The CDR3 DNA follows: TGTGCCAGCAGCCTACGTCCGGCCGGGGGTTTACCTGAGCAGTACTTC. Translation gives CASSLRPAGGLPEQYF.

A few counts support this clonotype. The rearrangement uses TRBV7-9 and TRBJ2-1; D not certain. The CDR3 has 15 residues. Per the germline V gene, CDR1 is SEHNR and CDR2 is FQNEAQ (reference sequence). The germline V and J ends were trimmed by 3 bases and 8 bases, with 17 bases remaining between them. CDR3 sequence reads: CASSFPSRAGDEQFF. The CDR3, as DNA: TGTGCCAGCAGCTTTCCGTCCCGAGCTGGCGATGAGCAGTTCTTC.

This clonotype was seen many times. The rearrangement joins TRBV11-2 to TRBJ2-1; maybe TRBD2 (6 bases). The CDR3 sequence is 17 residues long. The V end lost 1 base, the J end lost 8 bases, and 21 bases lay between the germline ends. Germline V gives CDR1 SGHAT, CDR2 FQNNGV. The CDR3 coding sequence is TGTGCCAGCAGCTTAGTGGTCGGCGGGATGGGGGTTGATGAGCAGTTCTTC. Its protein product is CASSLVVGGMGVDEQFF.